Below, 15 T cell receptor beta chains from the same sample are listed, as sequenced in a study of blood T cell repertoires in COVID-19. Clones were read by immunoSEQ multiplex PCR, and TCRdb kept only the in-frame ones, dropping some. The data contain under 60,000 clones, approximately 92% of them singletons. The sequenced material came from peripheral blood. The receptors stem from a man between 50 and 59 years old with active COVID-19.

The chain has TRBV20-1 and TRBJ2-5; D not resolved. The CDR3 consists of 11 residues. Trimming pared 4 bases from V and 5 bases from J, leaving 8 bases between. In germline, CDR1 is DFQATT, CDR2 SNEGSKA (reference sequence). CDR3 in DNA: TGCAGTGCTAAGCCGGAGGAGACCCAGTACTTC. It yields the protein CSAKPEETQYF.

The rearrangement joins TRBV28 to TRBJ1-3; D not resolved. CDR1 and CDR2 from the germline V gene are MDHEN and SYDVKM. This CDR3 has 15 residues. Trimming removed 7 bases at V and 2 bases at J, with 15 bases between. CDR3 sequence: CASIPMQEAGNTIYF. CDR3 in DNA: TGTGCCAGCATCCCAATGCAGGAAGCTGGAAACACCATATATTTT.

The CDR3 reads CASSKGHSEKLFF. DNA of the CDR3: TGTGCCAGCAGTAAGGGGCATTCTGAAAAACTGTTTTTT. The chain has TRBV2 and TRBJ1-4; tentatively, D is TRBD1 (5 bases). V lost 5 bases and J 7 bases, leaving 11 bases between the germline ends. Germline V gene data show CDR1 as SNHLY and CDR2 as FYNNEI. The CDR3 has 13 amino acids.

As concerns this clone: At one end, the junction sequence differs from germline, possibly due to a read error. The chain joins TRBV18 to TRBJ1-2, with 7 bases fitting TRBD1. In germline, CDR1 is KGHSH, CDR2 LQKENI. CDR3 length: 15 amino acids. CDR3 loop: CASSPNPTGIYGYAF. The DNA for the CDR3 is TGTGCCAGCTCACCTAACCCGACAGGGATATATGGCTACGCCTTC.

The chain has TRBV3-1 (or the pseudogene TRBV3-2) and TRBJ2-3; TRBD2 aligns across 8 bases. The CDR3 loop spans 15 amino acids. The J segment lost 2 bases and the V segment lost 4 bases, leaving 5 bases of the junction unmatched. Germline CDR1 reads LGHDT; CDR2 reads YNNKEL (reference sequence). CDR3: CASSLGLAPTDTQYF. In nucleotides, the CDR3 is TGTGCCAGCAGCCTCGGACTAGCTCCCACAGATACGCAGTATTTT.

This clone was observed once. The rearrangement uses TRBV25-1 and TRBJ2-5, with TRBD2 as a possible D gene (6 bases). The CDR3 is 15 residues long. CDR1 is MGHDK, CDR2 SYGVNS, per germline. Between the trimmed V and J ends, which lost 1 base and 4 bases, there was a span of 13 bases. CDR3 DNA sequence: TGTGCCAGCAGTGAATGGAGGGGCGAGGGAGAGACCCAGTACTTC. The encoded protein is CASSEWRGEGETQYF. Full variable domain (missing parts from reference TRBV25-1 and TRBJ2-5): EADIYQTPRYLVIGTGKKITLECSQTMGHDKMYWYQQDPGMELHLIHYSYGVNSTEKGDLSSESTVSRIRTEHFPLTLESARPSHTSQYLCASSEWRGEGETQYFGPGTRLLVL.

The V call is TRBV3-1 (or the pseudogene TRBV3-2), the J call TRBJ1-1; 7 bases are a match to TRBD1. Germline loops: CDR1 LGHDT, CDR2 YNNKEL (reference sequence). The CDR3 runs to 16 residues. J was trimmed by 5 bases and V by 8 bases; bases with no gene match: 17. CDR3 in DNA: TGTGCCAGCGTCCTATCTCATGGCAGGGGGATAACTGAAGCTTTCTTT. Translated, it gives CASVLSHGRGITEAFF.

This chain connects TRBV7-6 to TRBJ2-1; 11 bases are shared with TRBD2. Losses at the gene ends were 1 base for V and 6 bases for J; bases not matched to a gene: 2. This CDR3 has 15 residues. The germline gives CDR1 SGHVS, CDR2 FNYEAQ. The CDR3 bases are TGTGCCAGCAGCTTAGGGGGGACTAGCGGCAATGAGCAGTTCTTC. This encodes CASSLGGTSGNEQFF.

This chain joins TRBV5-5 and TRBJ1-1; 8 bases are shared with TRBD1. Germline loops: CDR1 SGHKS, CDR2 YYEKEE (reference sequence). The CDR3 extends over 15 amino acids. V gave up 4 bases and J gave up 0 bases; unmatched junction bases: 5. CDR3 nucleotides: TGTGCCAGCAGCCCCGGACAGGGCATGAACACTGAAGCTTTCTTT. It codes for CASSPGQGMNTEAFF.

The J gene is TRBJ1-1, the V gene TRBV19; tentatively, D is TRBD1 (6 bases). Looked up from germline, CDR1 is LNHDA and CDR2 is SQIVND (reference sequence). V lost 8 bases to trimming and J lost 3 bases, with 16 bases between them. The CDR3 totals 14 residues. The CDR3 DNA follows: TGTGCCAGTCAGGAGACAGGAAGATACACTGAAGCTTTCTTT. This translates into CASQETGRYTEAFF.

The CDR3 sequence: CASSVTSGSWSHEQFF. CDR3 sequence (DNA): TGTGCCAGCAGTGTAACCAGCGGGAGTTGGTCTCATGAGCAGTTCTTC. This sequence joins TRBV6-1 and TRBJ2-1; 8 positions agree with TRBD2. Germline values: CDR1 MNHNS, CDR2 SASEGT. Germline trimming cut 4 bases from V and 8 bases from J; bases unmatched to any gene: 13. The CDR3 covers 16 residues.

The chain carries TRBV2 and TRBJ2-1; 15 bases fit TRBD2. Germline V gene data show CDR1 as SNHLY and CDR2 as FYNNEI. The J segment lost 7 bases and the V segment lost 7 bases, leaving 5 bases of the junction unmatched. This CDR3 contains 15 residues. The CDR3 nucleotides are TGTGCCAGCACCGGACTAGCGGGGGGGTCGAATGAGCAGTTCTTC. Translation gives CASTGLAGGSNEQFF.

The chain couples TRBV21-1 to TRBJ1-6; no DNA check was done on the table's D call, TRBD1. TRBV21-1 is designated a pseudogene. CDR3 length: 16 amino acids. CDR3 bases: TGTGCCAGCAGCGGACCGACAGGGGAGGGAGGATCACCCCTCCACTTT. Residues: CASSGPTGEGGSPLHF.

The chain combines TRBV18 with TRBJ1-1, with D maybe TRBD1 (6 bases). Germline V gene lookup returns CDR1 KGHSH and CDR2 LQKENI. V lost 6 bases and J lost 1, with 12 bases in between. The CDR3 has 14 residues. CDR3 loop: CASSPGTQNTEAFF. In DNA, the CDR3 is TGTGCCAGCTCTCCCGGGACACAGAACACTGAAGCTTTCTTT. The complete variable domain, with remaining parts taken from reference TRBV18 and TRBJ1-1, reads NAGVMQNPRHLVRRRGQEARLRCSPMKGHSHVYWYRQLPEEGLKFMVYLQKENIIDESGMPKERFSAEFPKEGPSILRIQQVVRGDSAAYFCASSPGTQNTEAFFGQGTRLTVV.

This clone was recorded a few times. Written as DNA, the CDR3 is TGTGCCAGCATTCTTCTAAAAGACACAAACCCAGGATCCTACGAGCAGTACTTC. Its translation is CASILLKDTNPGSYEQYF. V is TRBV21-1 and J is TRBJ2-7; TRBD1 is the table's D call and was not checked against the DNA. TRBV21-1 constitutes a pseudogene. The CDR3 length is 18 residues.